The text below deals with one T cell receptor beta chain. In this sample, this clonotype turned up many times. This clone's antigen is unknown. No base-level quality is on record; no much larger clone is a single base apart. The sample belongs to a study of CD8 T cells in ankylosing spondylitis (dated by TCRdb to 2016 to 2017). Some background on the complete study: T cell receptor beta repertoires were profiled in healthy donors and ankylosing spondylitis patients so that disease-linked TCR variants could be found. Peripheral blood was sampled, and synovial fluid was additionally collected from ankylosing spondylitis patients. The whole study cohort included 95 to 130 healthy donors and 25 ankylosing spondylitis patients.

The CDR3 contains 15 residues, cysteine and phenylalanine counted. This entry keeps only the CDR3 DNA: 45 bases, framed from base 1. CDR1 and CDR2 were assigned from the germline V gene as SGHRS and YFSETQ. V is pared back by 0 bases and J by 3 bases, with 13 bases lying between the germline termini. Sequencing took place on an Illumina HiSeq 2500. Quantitative 5'-RACE with molecular barcodes was used to prepare TCR beta libraries. For the original study's pipeline: A new computational method based on a probabilistic model of VDJ rearrangement was used to identify disease-linked TCR variants. TCRdb reanalyzed the raw reads on its own, using fastp at Q25 for trimming and MiXCR for clone calling, and kept in-frame beta chains. Every CDR3 protein is listed once, alongside the most common genes and DNA of its rows. Here the V and J calls rest on TCRdb's processing, not on the authors' analysis. Across this sample there are 450,000 to 550,000 distinct CDR3 sequences, with under 5.5% seen only once. The ten largest clones capture roughly 3.5% of the sample.

Paper-wide results and their limitations: Some motif variants had previously been reported in the synovial fluid and blood of reactive arthritis patients, which suggests shared mechanisms of disease initiation. A CD8+ phenotype was shown by the disease-linked clones, which were found at relatively low frequencies in peripheral blood. Significant enrichment of the disease-linked clones was reported in matched synovial fluid samples from ankylosing spondylitis patients. A TCR beta motif made up of several highly homologous amino acid variants appeared to be characteristic of blood from ankylosing spondylitis patients.

The chain is made from TRBV5-1 and TRBJ2-7, with no D gene named confidently. The source material was blood, either unsorted or a sorted T cell fraction (not recorded which). This receptor was identified in a male donor with ankylosing spondylitis. The DNA is as follows: TGCGCCAGCAGCTTGGATCCAAAATATTACTACGAGCAGTACTTC. This gives the protein CASSLDPKYYYEQYF.